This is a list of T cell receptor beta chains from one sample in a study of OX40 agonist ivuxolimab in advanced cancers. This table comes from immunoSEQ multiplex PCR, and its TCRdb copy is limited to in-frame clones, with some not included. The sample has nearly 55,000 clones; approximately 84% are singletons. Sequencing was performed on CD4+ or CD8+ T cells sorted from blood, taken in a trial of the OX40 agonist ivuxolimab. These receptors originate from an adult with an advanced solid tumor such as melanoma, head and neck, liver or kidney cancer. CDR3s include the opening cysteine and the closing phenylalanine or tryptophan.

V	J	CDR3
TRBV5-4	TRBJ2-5	CASSLGVLGTQYF
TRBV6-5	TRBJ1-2	CASSFSTGLGYTF
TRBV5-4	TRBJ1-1	CASSPQGESAFF
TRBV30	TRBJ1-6	CAWSEQPLYNSPLHF
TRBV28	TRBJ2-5	CASRTEETQYF
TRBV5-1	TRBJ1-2	CASSLVQGNGYTF
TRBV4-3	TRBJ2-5	CASSQEALPQETQYF
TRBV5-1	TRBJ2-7	CASSLASSGELSYEQYF
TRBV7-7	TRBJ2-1	CASSLAGGGNEQFF
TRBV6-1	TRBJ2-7	CASSEWTEAYEQYF
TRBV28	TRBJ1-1	CASRAPGGWTEAFF
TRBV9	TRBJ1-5	CASSVDPGIQPQHF
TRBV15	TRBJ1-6	CATSIYRGSSPLHF
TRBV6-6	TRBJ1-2	CASSYQGIDGYTF
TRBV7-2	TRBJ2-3	CASSPSSVTGDTQYF
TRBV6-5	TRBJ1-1	CASSYRGVGGQTEAFF
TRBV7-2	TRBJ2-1	CASRTTSGSNEQFF
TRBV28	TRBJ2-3	CASYTQRPDTQYF
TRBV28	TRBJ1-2	CASSLTDRSGSYTF
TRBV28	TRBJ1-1	CASRSGLGLNMNTEAFF
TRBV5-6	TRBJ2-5	CASSWGLLIKETQYF
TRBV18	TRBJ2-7	CASSPWALQGPAEQYF
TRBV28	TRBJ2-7	CASSSGLEEQYF
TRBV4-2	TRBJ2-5	CASSQEGGAETQYF
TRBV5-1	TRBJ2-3	CASRWLADSTDTQYF
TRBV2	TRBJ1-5	CASNTRGWNQPQHF
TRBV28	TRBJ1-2	CASRPTRQGAGGYTF
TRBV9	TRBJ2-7	CASSVGASGTHYEQYF
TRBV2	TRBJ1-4	CASSFSMVELFF
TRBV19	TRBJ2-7	CASSTLAGEQYF
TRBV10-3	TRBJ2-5	CAISEGWDINPGEETQYF
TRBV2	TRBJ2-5	CASSLQETQYF
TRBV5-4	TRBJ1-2	CASSLLGNGYTF
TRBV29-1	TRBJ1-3	CSVELRGEENTIYF
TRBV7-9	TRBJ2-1	CASSLPGTSGSRGEQFF
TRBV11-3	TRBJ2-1	CASSSYRGLKFYNEQFF
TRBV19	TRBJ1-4	CASSRDRSNEKLFF
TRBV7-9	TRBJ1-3	CASRDSGNTIYF
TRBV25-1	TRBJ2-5	CASSEPGSVDETQYF
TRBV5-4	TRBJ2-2	CASSLDGAPGELFF
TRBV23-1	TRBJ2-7	CASSPHRDNSYEQYF
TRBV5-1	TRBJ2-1	CASSASMFNEQFF
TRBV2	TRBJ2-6	CASPDSLDSGANVLTF
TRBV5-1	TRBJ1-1	CASSLEVGGKSSTEAFF
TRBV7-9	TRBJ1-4	CASSLQLEGEKLFF
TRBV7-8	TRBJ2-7	CASSSARGPREQYF